The clone carrying this TCR beta chain was seen a few times. This sample was included in a study of T cell changes during pregnancy in multiple sclerosis. This CDR3 spans 15 amino acids. Losses at the gene ends were 3 bases for V and 2 bases for J; bases not matched to a gene: 1. CDR1 MRHNA and CDR2 SNTAGT come from the germline V gene. The data were produced by immunoSEQ multiplex PCR, yet TCRdb's version contains in-frame clones alone and is incomplete. Of tens of thousands of clones listed, roughly 92% were seen once; the top ten hold less than 3%. This TCR was sampled from a female donor in good health, enrolled as a control in a pregnancy study. This rearrangement joins TRBV6-4 to TRBJ2-3, with 11 positions matching TRBD2. Sequences were derived from peripheral blood, sampled in the third trimester of pregnancy. The CDR3 protein is CASSDSGGATDTQYF. The CDR3 DNA reads as TGTGCCAGCAGTGATAGCGGGGGGGCCACAGATACGCAGTATTTT.